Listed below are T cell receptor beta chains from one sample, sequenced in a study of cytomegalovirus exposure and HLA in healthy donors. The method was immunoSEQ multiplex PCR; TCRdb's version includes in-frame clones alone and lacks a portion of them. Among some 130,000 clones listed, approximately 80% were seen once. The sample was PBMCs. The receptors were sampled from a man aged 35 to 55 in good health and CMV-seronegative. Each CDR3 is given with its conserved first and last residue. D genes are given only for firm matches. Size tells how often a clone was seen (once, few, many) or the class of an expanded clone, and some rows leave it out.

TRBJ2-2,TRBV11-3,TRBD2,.,TGTGCCAGCAGCTTTAAAGCGGGGGCAGACACCGGGGAGCTGTTTTTT,CASSFKAGADTGELFF
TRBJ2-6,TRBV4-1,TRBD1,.,TGCGCCAGCAGCCGACAGGGCCTTAGCTCTGGGGCCAACGTCCTGACTTTC,CASSRQGLSSGANVLTF
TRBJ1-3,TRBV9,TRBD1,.,TGTGCCAGCTCAGGGACAGGGCCTTGGGCTGGAAACACCATATATTTT,CASSGTGPWAGNTIYF
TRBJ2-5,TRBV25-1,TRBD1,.,TGTGCCAGCAGTGCCCTGGGGCAGGGGGCTGGAGAGACCCAGTACTTC,CASSALGQGAGETQYF
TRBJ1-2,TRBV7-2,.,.,TGTGCCAGCAGCTTCGCAGGAGGAAGAGGCTATGGCTACACCTTC,CASSFAGGRGYGYTF
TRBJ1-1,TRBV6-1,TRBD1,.,TGTGCCAGCAGTCCGACAGGGGGCGTGACTGAAGCTTTCTTT,CASSPTGGVTEAFF
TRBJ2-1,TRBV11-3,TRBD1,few,TGTGCCAGCAGCTCATCCCGGACAGGGCTTACGAGGTCCTACAATGAGCAGTTCTTC,CASSSSRTGLTRSYNEQFF
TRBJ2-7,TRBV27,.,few,TGTGCCAGCAGTCAACAGGGATACTACGAGCAGTACTTC,CASSQQGYYEQYF
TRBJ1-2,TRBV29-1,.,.,TGCAGCGTTGTTACCGGGTATGGCTACACCTTC,CSVVTGYGYTF
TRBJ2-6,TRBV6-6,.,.,TGTGCCAGCAGACGGGCGGGTAACTCTGGGGCCAACGTCCTGACTTTC,CASRRAGNSGANVLTF